The sequence of this T cell receptor beta chain was determined in a study of blood T cell repertoires in COVID-19. About the study: Both acute and convalescent COVID-19 samples were obtained from the United States, Italy and Spain.

In the original processing: Reference gene primer amplification gave nucleated cell count estimates. Some clones are missing from TCRdb's copy, which holds only in-frame ones; the method was immunoSEQ multiplex PCR. From that table come the V and J calls and clone size; the DNA was used to work out D and trimming. The table has approximately 210,000 clones, approximately 94% seen once. The sequenced sample consisted of peripheral blood. The TCR was taken from a man aged 25-45 years with COVID-19, enrolled during active disease.

CDR3 protein: CASSPHPQINEQFF. CDR3 nucleotides: TGTGCCAGCAGCCCCCACCCTCAGATAAATGAGCAGTTCTTC. The chain joins TRBV11-2 to TRBJ2-1, with D unclear. The CDR3 runs to 14 residues. Trimming pared 5 bases from V and 7 bases from J, leaving 15 bases between. Germline V CDR1 and CDR2: SGHAT, FQNNGV.